The 10 T cell receptor beta chains in this list originate from one sample, sequenced in a study of cytomegalovirus exposure and HLA in healthy donors (dated by TCRdb to the late 2010s). Library preparation was by the immunoSEQ multiplex PCR assay. For the multiplex PCR, a mixture combining 60 forward primers for TCR Vbeta segments and 13 reverse primers for TCR Jbeta segments was used. TCRdb retrieved this table from immuneACCESS and kept in-frame rearrangements only. Not all clones are present; in checked studies, unresolved V genes account for under half, and no reason is known for the remainder. This sample comprises tens of thousands of clones, 80% to 90% of them detected only once. Jointly, the top ten make up under 2.5% of the sample. Sequencing used PBMCs. The receptors were sampled from a man younger than 30 in good health and CMV-seronegative.

The chain is built from TRBV6-5 and TRBJ2-7, with D possibly TRBD1 on 5 matching bases. The germline V gene encodes CDR1 MNHEY and CDR2 SVGAGI. Trimming took 2 bases from V and 6 from J, leaving 11 bases between them. This CDR3 comprises 13 residues. CDR3 residues: CASSYGDRCEQYF. The CDR3 nucleotides read TGTGCCAGCAGTTACGGAGACAGATGCGAGCAGTACTTC.

In DNA form, the CDR3 reads TGTGCCAGCAGCTTAAGGGGCCAAGGGGCGGAGACCCAGTACTTC. Residues: CASSLRGQGAETQYF. The chain couples TRBV7-9 to TRBJ2-5, with a weak D call TRBD1 (5 bases). Germline-derived CDR1 and CDR2 are SEHNR and FQNEAQ (reference sequence). The CDR3 sequence is 15 residues long. The V end lost 2 bases, the J end lost 5 bases, and 15 bases lay between the germline ends.

The V call is TRBV4-1, the J call TRBJ1-2; the D is unclear. CDR1 and CDR2 (germline): MGHRA, YSYEKL. Trimming removed 0 bases at V and 9 bases at J, with 8 bases between. CDR3 length equals 12 residues. The CDR3 loop is CASSQDGWRYTF. CDR3 sequence (DNA): TGCGCCAGCAGCCAAGACGGGTGGCGCTACACCTTC.

This chain links TRBV5-1 with TRBJ1-3; D call uncertain. CDR1 is SGHRS and CDR2 is YFSETQ in the germline V gene. The V and J ends lost 2 bases and 0 bases respectively, with 6 bases between them. This CDR3 has 14 residues. The CDR3 protein is CASSFSASGNTIYF. CDR3 DNA sequence: TGCGCCAGCAGCTTTAGCGCCTCTGGAAACACCATATATTTT.

The chain uses TRBV6-5 and TRBJ1-3; possible D gene TRBD1, 5 bases. The ends were cut back, 2 bases at V and 1 base at J, with 9 bases in the middle. This CDR3 spans 15 amino acids. Germline V gives CDR1 MNHEY, CDR2 SVGAGI. This chain's CDR3 is CASSYLRGSGNTIYF. CDR3 sequence (DNA): TGTGCCAGCAGTTACCTTAGGGGTTCTGGAAACACCATATATTTT.

The CDR3 loop reads CASSPGQGFEETQYF. In nucleotides, the CDR3 is TGTGCCAGCAGCCCCGGACAGGGGTTTGAGGAGACCCAGTACTTC. The chain is built from TRBV7-2 and TRBJ2-5, with 9 bases aligning to TRBD1. Germline values: CDR1 SGHTA, CDR2 FQGNSA. The CDR3 extends over 15 amino acids. The trim removed 5 bases at V and 5 bases at J, leaving 9 bases unmatched.

The V gene is TRBV4-3, the J gene TRBJ2-7; 8 bases line up with TRBD1. Trimming took 4 bases from V and 3 from J; bases not matched to a gene: 5. The germline V gene has CDR1 LGHNA and CDR2 YSLEER. CDR3 length: 14 amino acids. DNA of the CDR3: TGCGCCAGCAGCCGATACAGGGGGGACTACGAGCAGTACTTC. It encodes CASSRYRGDYEQYF.

The CDR3 DNA sequence: TGTGCCAGCAGCCAAGTATTAGCGGGACCGGGAACCGGGGAGCTGTTTTTT. This sequence encodes CASSQVLAGPGTGELFF. V usage is TRBV4-2 and J usage is TRBJ2-2, with 8 bases lining up with TRBD2. This CDR3 is built from 17 residues. J gave up 5 bases and V 1 base, and 9 bases lay outside the gene matches. Per germline, CDR1 LGHNA and CDR2 YNFKEQ.

The chain combines TRBV11-2 with TRBJ1-1; D is possibly TRBD1 (5 bases). CDR3 size: 15 residues. The V end lost 6 bases, the J end lost 1 base, and 15 bases lay between the germline ends. The germline V gene has CDR1 SGHAT and CDR2 FQNNGV. The CDR3 nucleotides are TGTGCCAGCAGGAAATCAAAGGGGAAGAACACTGAAGCTTTCTTT. It encodes CASRKSKGKNTEAFF.

The chain couples TRBV7-2 to TRBJ2-1, with D perhaps TRBD2 (5 bases). Germline-derived CDR1 and CDR2 are SGHTA and FQGNSA. CDR3 size: 15 residues. The V end was cut by 1 base, the J end by 8 bases, with 15 bases between. The CDR3 protein is CASSLGGLAGDEQFF. The DNA for the CDR3 is TGTGCCAGCAGCTTAGGCGGGCTAGCTGGGGATGAGCAGTTCTTC.